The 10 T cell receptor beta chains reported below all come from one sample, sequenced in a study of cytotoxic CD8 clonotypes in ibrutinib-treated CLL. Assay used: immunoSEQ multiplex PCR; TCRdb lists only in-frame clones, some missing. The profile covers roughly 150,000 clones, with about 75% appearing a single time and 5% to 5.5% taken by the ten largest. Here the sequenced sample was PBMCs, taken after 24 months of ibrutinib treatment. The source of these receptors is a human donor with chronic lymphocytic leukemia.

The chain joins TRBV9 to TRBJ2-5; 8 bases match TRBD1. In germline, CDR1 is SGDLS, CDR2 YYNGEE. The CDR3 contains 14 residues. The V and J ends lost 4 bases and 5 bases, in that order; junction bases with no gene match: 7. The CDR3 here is CASSRGQAVETQYF. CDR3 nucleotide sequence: TGTGCCAGCAGCAGGGGACAGGCTGTGGAGACCCAGTACTTC.

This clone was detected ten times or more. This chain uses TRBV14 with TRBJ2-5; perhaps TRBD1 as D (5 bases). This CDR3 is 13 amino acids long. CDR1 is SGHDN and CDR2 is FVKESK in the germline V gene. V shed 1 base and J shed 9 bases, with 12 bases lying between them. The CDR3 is CASSQGLTGPQYF. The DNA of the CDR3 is TGTGCCAGCAGCCAAGGCCTAACAGGTCCCCAGTACTTC.

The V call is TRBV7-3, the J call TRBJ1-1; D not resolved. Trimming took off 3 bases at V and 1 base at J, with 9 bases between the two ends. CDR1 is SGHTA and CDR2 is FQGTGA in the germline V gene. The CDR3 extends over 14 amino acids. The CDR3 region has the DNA TGTGCCAGCAGCTTCAGTCCGGGGAACACTGAAGCTTTCTTT. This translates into CASSFSPGNTEAFF. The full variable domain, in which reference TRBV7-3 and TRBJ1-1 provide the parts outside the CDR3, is GAGVSQTPSNKVTEKGKYVELRCDPISGHTALYWYRQSLGQGPEFLIYFQGTGAADDSGLPNDRFFAVRPEGSVSTLKIQRTERGDSAVYLCASSFSPGNTEAFFGQGTRLTVV.

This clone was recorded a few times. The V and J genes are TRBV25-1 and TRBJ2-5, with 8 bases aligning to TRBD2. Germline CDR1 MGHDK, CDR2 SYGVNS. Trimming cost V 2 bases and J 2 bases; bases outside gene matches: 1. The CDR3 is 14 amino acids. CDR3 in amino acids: CASSERGGQETQYF. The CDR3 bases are TGTGCCAGCAGTGAACGGGGGGGACAAGAGACCCAGTACTTC. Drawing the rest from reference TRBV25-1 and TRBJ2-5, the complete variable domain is EADIYQTPRYLVIGTGKKITLECSQTMGHDKMYWYQQDPGMELHLIHYSYGVNSTEKGDLSSESTVSRIRTEHFPLTLESARPSHTSQYLCASSERGGQETQYFGPGTRLLVL.

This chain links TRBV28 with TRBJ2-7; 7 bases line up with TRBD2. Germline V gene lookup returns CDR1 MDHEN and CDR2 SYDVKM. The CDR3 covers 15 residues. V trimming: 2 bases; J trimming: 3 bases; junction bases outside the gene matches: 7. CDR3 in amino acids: CASSLKWLAVYEQYF. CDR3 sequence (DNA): TGTGCCAGCAGTTTAAAGTGGCTAGCGGTCTACGAGCAGTACTTC.

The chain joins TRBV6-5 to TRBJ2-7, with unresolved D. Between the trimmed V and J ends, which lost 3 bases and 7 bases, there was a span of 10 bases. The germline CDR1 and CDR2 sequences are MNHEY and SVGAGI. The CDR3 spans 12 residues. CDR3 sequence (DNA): TGTGCCAGCAGTTATAGGGTGGGGGAGCAGTACTTC. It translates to CASSYRVGEQYF.

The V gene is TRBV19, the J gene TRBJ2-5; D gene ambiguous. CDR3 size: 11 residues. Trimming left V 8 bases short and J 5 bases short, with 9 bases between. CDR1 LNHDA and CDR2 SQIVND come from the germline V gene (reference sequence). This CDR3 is CASRFGETQYF. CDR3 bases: TGTGCCAGTCGATTTGGGGAGACCCAGTACTTC.

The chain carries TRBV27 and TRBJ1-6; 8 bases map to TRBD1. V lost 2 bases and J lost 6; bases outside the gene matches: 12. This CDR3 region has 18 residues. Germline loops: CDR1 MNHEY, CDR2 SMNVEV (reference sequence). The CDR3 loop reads CASSLRALGQGANSPLHF. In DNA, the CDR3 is TGTGCCAGCAGTTTAAGGGCCCTGGGGCAGGGGGCTAATTCACCCCTCCACTTT.

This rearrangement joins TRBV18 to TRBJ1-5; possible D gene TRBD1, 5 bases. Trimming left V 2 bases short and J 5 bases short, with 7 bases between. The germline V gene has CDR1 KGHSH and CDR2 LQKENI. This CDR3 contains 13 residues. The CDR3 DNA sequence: TGTGCCAGCTCACCAGGGACTGATCAGCCCCAGCATTTT. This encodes CASSPGTDQPQHF. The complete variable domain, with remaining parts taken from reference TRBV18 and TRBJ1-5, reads NAGVMQNPRHLVRRRGQEARLRCSPMKGHSHVYWYRQLPEEGLKFMVYLQKENIIDESGMPKERFSAEFPKEGPSILRIQQVVRGDSAAYFCASSPGTDQPQHFGDGTRLSIL.

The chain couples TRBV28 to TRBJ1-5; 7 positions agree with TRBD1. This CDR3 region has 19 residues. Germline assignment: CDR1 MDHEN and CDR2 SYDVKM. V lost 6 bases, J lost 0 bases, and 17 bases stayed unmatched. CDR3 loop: CASSFPPGQATYSNQPQHF. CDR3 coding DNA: TGTGCCAGCAGCTTTCCCCCCGGACAGGCGACTTATAGCAATCAGCCCCAGCATTTT.